These 6 T cell receptor beta chains were all obtained from the same sample, sequenced in a study of cytomegalovirus exposure and HLA in healthy donors. Primers for the PCR totalled 60 Vbeta and 13 Jbeta. Clones were read by immunoSEQ multiplex PCR, and TCRdb kept only the in-frame ones, dropping some. In the table there are around 150,000 clones, around 77% of which are singletons. Material for sequencing was PBMCs. The receptor source for this set is a man younger than 45 in good health and CMV-seronegative.

This chain joins TRBV19 and TRBJ2-3; 14 bases fit TRBD2. V was pared by 9 bases and J by 3 bases, with 14 bases of the junction left unmatched. The germline gives CDR1 LNHDA, CDR2 SQIVND (reference sequence). The CDR3 is 18 amino acids. DNA for the CDR3: TGTGCCAGCGGACTAGCGGGAGGTTTTATGATCGGGACAGATACGCAGTATTTT. Translating it yields CASGLAGGFMIGTDTQYF.

This rearrangement joins TRBV27 to TRBJ2-7; possible D gene TRBD1, 6 bases. Germline CDR1 MNHEY, CDR2 SMNVEV (reference sequence). V lost 0 bases to trimming and J lost 0 bases, with 12 bases between them. This CDR3 is built from 16 residues. The CDR3 nucleotides are TGTGCCAGCAGTTTATCCCCGGGACACAACTCCTACGAGCAGTACTTC. The encoded protein is CASSLSPGHNSYEQYF.

The chain uses TRBV7-3 and TRBJ2-1, with 11 bases that match TRBD2. CDR3 size: 15 residues. Germline V gene sequence: CDR1 SGHTA, CDR2 FQGTGA. V was pared by 6 bases and J by 3 bases, with 4 bases of the junction left unmatched. The DNA of the CDR3 is TGTGCCAGCAGGGTAGCGGGAGGGGACTACAATGAGCAGTTCTTC. It translates to CASRVAGGDYNEQFF.

The rearrangement joins TRBV25-1 to TRBJ2-2; a possible D gene is TRBD1 (5 bases). This CDR3 is built from 15 residues. From germline, CDR1 is MGHDK and CDR2 SYGVNS. Trimming removed 3 bases at V and 0 bases at J, with 8 bases between. The DNA for the CDR3 is TGTGCCAGCAGTGATAGGGGCCCGAACACCGGGGAGCTGTTTTTT. This encodes CASSDRGPNTGELFF.

This chain joins TRBV2 and TRBJ2-1, with TRBD1 identical over 8 bases. CDR3 size: 17 residues. V lost 5 bases, J lost 0 bases, and 9 bases stayed unmatched. The germline CDR1 and CDR2 sequences are SNHLY and FYNNEI. CDR3 DNA: TGTGCCAGCAGTTATAGACAGGGGCCAAGCTCCTACAATGAGCAGTTCTTC. Protein sequence: CASSYRQGPSSYNEQFF. Variable domain in full (rest from reference TRBV2 and TRBJ2-1): EPEVTQTPSHQVTQMGQEVILRCVPISNHLYFYWYRQILGQKVEFLVSFYNNEISEKSEIFDDQFSVERPDGSNFTLKIRSTKLEDSAMYFCASSYRQGPSSYNEQFFGPGTRLTVL.

The chain couples TRBV6-6 to TRBJ1-4, with TRBD1 as a possible D gene (6 bases). The CDR3 is made up of 15 amino acids. Germline CDR1 and CDR2: MNHNY and SVGAGI (reference sequence). V gave up 6 bases and J gave up 3 bases, with 14 bases separating them. Here the CDR3 DNA reads TGTGCCAGCAGCCGTACAGGGTCAGCTAATGAAAAACTGTTTTTT. Residues: CASSRTGSANEKLFF.